The 15 T cell receptor beta chains below all came from one sample that was sequenced in a study of breast tumors, draining lymph nodes, adjacent tissues. TCRdb reprocessed the multiplex PCR reads via MiXCR and lists one record per CDR3 protein. The table lists approximately 40,000 distinct CDR3 sequences, 30% to 45% of them singletons. The specimen was breast tumor tissue. These receptors were obtained from a female donor with breast cancer. Some clones in this sample may be carry-over from other donors' samples.

In its sample, this clonotype was seen a few times. The genes are TRBV6-1 and TRBJ2-1; D might be TRBD1 (6 bases). V dropped 7 bases and J dropped 8 bases, with 9 bases sitting between them. Germline CDR1 reads MNHNS; CDR2 reads SASEGT. This CDR3 comprises 11 residues. Here the CDR3 reads CASNQGYEQFF. The CDR3 region has the DNA TGTGCCAGCAACCAGGGGTATGAGCAGTTCTTC.

Details on this clonotype: A read error is possible here, since a much larger clone lies one base away. Lacking the conserved final phenylalanine or tryptophan, this CDR3 likely reflects a read error. The V call is TRBV6-2 or TRBV6-3, the J call TRBJ2-7; D remains ambiguous. Germline assignment: CDR1 MNHEY and CDR2 SVGEGT. Trimming took off 4 bases at V and 4 bases at J, with 8 bases between the two ends. The CDR3 runs 12 residues. The CDR3 nucleotides are TGTGCCAGCAGTTTAGAGGTGTACGAGCAGTACCTC. It is translated as CASSLEVYEQYL.

V usage is TRBV6-5 and J usage is TRBJ1-3, with D unresolved. Germline V gives CDR1 MNHEY, CDR2 SVGAGI. The germline V and J ends were trimmed by 2 bases and 4 bases, with 0 bases remaining between them. The CDR3 has 11 residues. CDR3 sequence: CASSYGNTIYF. The CDR3 DNA follows: TGTGCCAGCAGTTACGGAAACACCATATATTTT.

This clonotype was detected ten times or more. V and J are TRBV12-3 or TRBV12-4 and TRBJ2-1; weak D call: TRBD1 (6 bases). This CDR3 region has 13 residues. V was shortened by 7 bases and J by 9 bases, with 16 bases between the two germline ends. DNA for the CDR3: TGTGCCAGCACCCCCCAGAGGGGGACTGAGCAGTTCTTC. It yields the protein CASTPQRGTEQFF.

This clonotype has a count of ten or more. The rearrangement joins TRBV7-3 to TRBJ2-1; perhaps D is TRBD1 or TRBD2 (5 bases each). Trimming shortened V by 4 bases and J by 6 bases, and 10 bases separated the two germline ends. In germline, CDR1 is SGHTA, CDR2 FQGTGA. The CDR3 runs to 13 residues. In DNA, the CDR3 is TGTGCCAGCAGCTCCTCGAGGGGCAATGAGCAGTTCTTC. It translates to CASSSSRGNEQFF.

On this clonotype itself: A read error may be the cause here, since a much bigger clone is one base away. The genes are TRBV3-1 and TRBJ2-7; D might be TRBD2 (6 bases). Germline CDR1 reads LGHDT; CDR2 reads YNNKEL (reference sequence). Trimming took off 7 bases at V and 6 bases at J, with 13 bases between the two ends. The CDR3 spans 12 residues. The CDR3 loop reads CASNRGLAEQYF. In nucleotides, the CDR3 is TGTGCCAGCAACCGGGGGTTAGCCGAGCAGTACTTC.

There are many counts of this clonotype. J is TRBJ2-5 and V is TRBV2, with 10 bases matching TRBD2. This CDR3 comprises 14 residues. Germline assignment: CDR1 SNHLY and CDR2 FYNNEI. V trimming: 6 bases; J trimming: 5 bases; junction bases outside the gene matches: 6. CDR3 amino acids: CASRMGTSAETQYF. The DNA of the CDR3 is TGTGCCAGCAGAATGGGGACTAGCGCGGAGACCCAGTACTTC.

This clonotype has ten or more counts. CDR3 in DNA: TGTGCCAGCAGCGTAGCTTACTCTGGGGCCAACGTCCTGACTTTC. Its protein product is CASSVAYSGANVLTF. The chain couples TRBV9 to TRBJ2-6; D call uncertain. Germline assignment: CDR1 SGDLS and CDR2 YYNGEE. Trimming shortened V by 0 bases and J by 0 bases, and 4 bases separated the two germline ends. The CDR3 totals 15 residues.

The rearrangement uses TRBV12-3 or TRBV12-4 and TRBJ2-3; 8 nucleotides line up with TRBD2. The J segment lost 6 bases and the V segment lost 6 bases, leaving 5 bases of the junction unmatched. The CDR3 has 13 residues. The CDR3 DNA sequence: TGTGCCAGCAGAAACCGACTAGCGGATACGCAGTATTTT. Its translation is CASRNRLADTQYF.

V gene TRBV10-3 combines with J gene TRBJ2-5; 15 nucleotides line up with TRBD2. Germline V gene sequence: CDR1 ENHRY, CDR2 SYGVKD. With V trimmed by 6 bases and J by 5 bases, 7 bases remained unmatched. This CDR3 comprises 16 residues. CDR3 region: CAIRDGTSGRSETQYF. Written as DNA, the CDR3 is TGTGCCATCAGGGATGGGACTAGCGGGAGGTCGGAGACCCAGTACTTC.

The chain employs TRBV20-1 and TRBJ2-1; 11 positions match TRBD1. CDR1 DFQATT and CDR2 SNEGSKA come from the germline V gene (reference sequence). The CDR3 loop spans 14 amino acids. Trimming took 5 bases from V and 6 from J; bases not matched to a gene: 6. The CDR3 region has the DNA TGCAGTGCTCCAGGACAGGGGGCTGGCAATGAGCAGTTCTTC. Protein: CSAPGQGAGNEQFF.

This clonotype was counted at least ten times. This chain uses TRBV7-2 with TRBJ2-3, with 9 bases that match TRBD2. Germline trimming cut 5 bases from V and 2 bases from J; bases unmatched to any gene: 5. The CDR3 spans 15 residues. Germline values: CDR1 SGHTA, CDR2 FQGNSA. CDR3 nucleotide sequence: TGTGCCAGCAGCCGGACTAGCGCCAACACAGATACGCAGTATTTT. It encodes CASSRTSANTDTQYF.

This clonotype occurred many times. This chain uses TRBV2 with TRBJ2-7; 7 bases are a match to TRBD1. CDR3 length: 14 residues. Germline CDR1 reads SNHLY; CDR2 reads FYNNEI. V shed 7 bases, J shed 4 bases, and the junction held 10 bases outside the gene matches. CDR3 sequence reads: CASNDRATVYEQYF. The CDR3 DNA is TGTGCCAGCAACGACAGGGCTACAGTTTACGAGCAGTACTTC. The whole variable domain, remainder taken from reference TRBV2 and TRBJ2-7, is EPEVTQTPSHQVTQMGQEVILRCVPISNHLYFYWYRQILGQKVEFLVSFYNNEISEKSEIFDDQFSVERPDGSNFTLKIRSTKLEDSAMYFCASNDRATVYEQYFGPGTRLTVT.

Only a few counts were recorded for this clonotype. Being one base from a much bigger clone, this may be a read error. The chain couples TRBV20-1 to TRBJ2-1; 9 positions match TRBD2. Germline assignment: CDR1 DFQATT and CDR2 SNEGSKA (reference sequence). The CDR3 covers 15 residues. CDR3 nucleotides: TGCGGTGCCCCGACTAGCGGTAGCTCCTACAATGAGCAGTTCTTC. Its translation is CGAPTSGSSYNEQFF.

This rearrangement joins TRBV14 to TRBJ2-7, with TRBD2 matching 8 bases. The CDR3 length is 16 residues. The J segment lost 0 bases and the V segment lost 5 bases, leaving 9 bases of the junction unmatched. CDR1 SGHDN and CDR2 FVKESK come from the germline V gene. The chain's CDR3 is CASSEGLSGSSYEQYF. As DNA, the CDR3 is TGTGCCAGCAGCGAAGGCCTCAGCGGGAGCTCCTACGAGCAGTACTTC.